The rows below give T cell receptor beta chains drawn from one sample of a study of beta chain features in type 1 diabetes. TCRdb's table, derived via immunoSEQ multiplex PCR, lists solely in-frame clones and lacks some. Of 350,000 to 400,000 clones in the sample, about 12% were seen once. Input material: naive CD4+ T cells from blood. All receptors derive from a woman younger than 35 with type 1 diabetes. The CDR3 runs from the conserved cysteine through the conserved F or W. D genes are given only for firm matches. Only some rows state a clone size, as once, few, many or a class for expanded clones.

d_call,clone_size,v_call,j_call,cdr3_aa,cdr3_nt
TRBD1,few,TRBV19,TRBJ2-1,CASSRRDRYDYNEQFF,TGTGCCAGTAGTAGGCGGGACAGGTATGACTACAATGAGCAGTTCTTC
.,.,TRBV28,TRBJ2-7,CASSLGGGGAYEQYF,TGTGCCAGCAGTTTAGGGGGCGGGGGCGCGTACGAGCAGTACTTC
.,.,TRBV5-1,TRBJ2-7,CASSLVGRPSSYEQYF,TGCGCCAGCAGCTTGGTAGGGAGGCCCAGCTCCTACGAGCAGTACTTC
.,few,TRBV9,TRBJ1-2,CASSVGLTADYGYTF,TGTGCCAGCAGCGTAGGCTTGACAGCCGATTATGGCTACACCTTC
.,.,TRBV7-2,TRBJ1-5,CASSLAVAANQPQHF,TGTGCCAGCAGTCTAGCGGTGGCAGCCAATCAGCCCCAGCATTTT
.,.,TRBV5-1,TRBJ2-1,CASSSGTSSYNEQFF,TGCGCCAGCAGTTCCGGGACTTCCTCCTACAATGAGCAGTTCTTC
TRBD1,once,TRBV18,TRBJ2-2,CASSPGQGTGELFF,TGTGCCAGCTCACCTGGACAGGGGACCGGGGAGCTGTTTTTT
.,few,TRBV2,TRBJ2-3,CASIVTGVDTQYF,TGTGCCAGCATCGTTACGGGGGTTGATACGCAGTATTTT
.,few,TRBV6-6,TRBJ2-5,CASSSVQQETQYF,TGTGCCAGCAGTTCTGTACAGCAAGAGACCCAGTACTTC
.,.,TRBV7-2,TRBJ2-1,CASKLLTGINEQFF,TGTGCCAGCAAGCTCCTAACGGGGATCAATGAGCAGTTCTTC
TRBD1,.,TRBV27,TRBJ1-2,CASKTGPYGYTF,TGTGCCAGCAAGACAGGGCCCTATGGCTACACCTTC